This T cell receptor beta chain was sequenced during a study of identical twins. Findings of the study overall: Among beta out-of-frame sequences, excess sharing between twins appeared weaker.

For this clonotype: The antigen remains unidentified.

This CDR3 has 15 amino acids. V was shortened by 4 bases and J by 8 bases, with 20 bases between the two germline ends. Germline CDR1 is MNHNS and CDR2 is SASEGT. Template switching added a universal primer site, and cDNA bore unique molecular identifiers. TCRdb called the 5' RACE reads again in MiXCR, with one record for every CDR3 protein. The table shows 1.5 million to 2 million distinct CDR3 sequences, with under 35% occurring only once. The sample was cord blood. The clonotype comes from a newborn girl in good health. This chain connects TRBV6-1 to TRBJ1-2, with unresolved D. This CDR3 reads CASSGGGPKLYGYTF. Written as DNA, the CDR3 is TGTGCCAGCAGTGGTGGAGGACCAAAACTCTACGGCTACACCTTC.